A selection of T cell receptor beta chains follows, all from one sample in a study of OX40 agonist ivuxolimab in advanced cancers. Sequencing used immunoSEQ multiplex PCR; TCRdb keeps in-frame clones, though not all of them. This table holds 60,000 to 80,000 clones, more than 65% found once. Material: CD4+ or CD8+ T cells sorted from blood, obtained in a trial of the OX40 agonist ivuxolimab. Source of these receptors: an adult with an advanced solid tumor such as melanoma, head and neck, liver or kidney cancer. CDR3s leave out the opening cysteine and the closing phenylalanine or tryptophan. A D gene is named only where the DNA matches it firmly.

J gene: TRBJ2-7
D gene: .
V gene: TRBV5-5
CDR3 protein: ASSLVAIQY

J gene: TRBJ1-4
D gene: TRBD1
V gene: TRBV18
CDR3 protein: ASSPRQGGTEKLF

J gene: TRBJ2-7
D gene: .
V gene: TRBV6-5
CDR3 protein: ASSQGIHSYEQY

J gene: TRBJ1-1
D gene: .
V gene: TRBV7-9
CDR3 protein: ASSSYLTEEAF

J gene: TRBJ2-1
D gene: TRBD2
V gene: TRBV10-3
CDR3 protein: AIGRAYNEQF

J gene: TRBJ1-2
D gene: .
V gene: TRBV29-1
CDR3 protein: SVGYGYT

J gene: TRBJ1-4
D gene: .
V gene: TRBV27
CDR3 protein: ASRPGTARGEKLF

J gene: TRBJ2-3
D gene: .
V gene: TRBV7-9
CDR3 protein: ASSPAFRDPLSDTQY

J gene: TRBJ2-5
D gene: .
V gene: TRBV7-2
CDR3 protein: ASSLEAEQETQY

J gene: TRBJ2-5
D gene: .
V gene: TRBV11-2
CDR3 protein: ASSLSVAAQETQY

J gene: TRBJ2-7
D gene: .
V gene: TRBV12-5
CDR3 protein: ASAEGQAYEQY

J gene: TRBJ2-3
D gene: .
V gene: TRBV29-1
CDR3 protein: SVRLEGGSPGDTQY

J gene: TRBJ2-7
D gene: .
V gene: TRBV13
CDR3 protein: ASRHAKGSGRLSSYEQY

J gene: TRBJ2-1
D gene: .
V gene: TRBV2
CDR3 protein: ASSENRISNEQF

J gene: TRBJ2-7
D gene: .
V gene: TRBV4-1
CDR3 protein: ASSRGRGDDSYEQY

J gene: TRBJ2-1
D gene: .
V gene: TRBV7-3
CDR3 protein: ASSRDRPGEQF